This T cell receptor (beta chain) is from a study of glioma-infiltrating T cells. Study-level points and caveats: Above-expected tissue-blood divergence occurred in all gliomas, most in low-grade ones. CDR3 overlap between tissue and blood was very small.

On this clonotype: Its antigen remains unidentified.

The iRepertoire nested amplicon-rescue multiplex PCR amplified TCR alpha and beta CDR3s from RNA. One-step reverse transcription and amplification started from roughly 100-400 ng of tissue mRNA or PBMC total RNA. Each CDR3 protein gets one entry after TCRdb re-called the multiplex PCR reads with MiXCR. The profile shows about 99,000 distinct CDR3 sequences, around 28% of them singletons. V lost 10 bases, J lost 2 bases, and 17 bases lay in between. The CDR3 runs to 14 residues. CDR1 and CDR2 (germline): SEHNR, FQNEAQ (reference sequence). Sequenced material: glioma tissue, nonneoplastic brain tissue, or PBMCs (not recorded which). The V call is TRBV7-9, the J call TRBJ1-1; possibly TRBD1 for D (6 bases). This TCR derives from a human donor with low-grade glioma or glioblastoma, undergoing nonglioma brain surgery, or in good health (not recorded which). The CDR3 DNA reads as TGTGCCATCATCAGGACAGCTTCTAACACTGAAGCTTTCTTT. Protein sequence: CAIIRTASNTEAFF.